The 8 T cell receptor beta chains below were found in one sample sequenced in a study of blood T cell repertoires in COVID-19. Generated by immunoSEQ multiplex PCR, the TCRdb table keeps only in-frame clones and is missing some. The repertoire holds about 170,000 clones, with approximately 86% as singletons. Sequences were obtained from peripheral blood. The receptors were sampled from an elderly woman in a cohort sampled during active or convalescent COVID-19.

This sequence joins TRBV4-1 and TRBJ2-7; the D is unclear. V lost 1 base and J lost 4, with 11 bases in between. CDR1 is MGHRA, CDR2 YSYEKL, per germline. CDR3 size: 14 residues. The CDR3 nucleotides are TGCGCCAGCAGCCAAGTGAGTAGTTCGTACGAGCAGTACTTC. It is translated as CASSQVSSSYEQYF.

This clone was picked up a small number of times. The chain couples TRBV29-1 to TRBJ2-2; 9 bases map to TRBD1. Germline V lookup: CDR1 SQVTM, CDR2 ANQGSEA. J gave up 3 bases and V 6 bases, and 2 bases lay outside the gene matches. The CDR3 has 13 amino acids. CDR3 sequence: CSVGQGDTGELFF. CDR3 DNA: TGCAGCGTGGGACAGGGTGACACCGGGGAGCTGTTTTTT.

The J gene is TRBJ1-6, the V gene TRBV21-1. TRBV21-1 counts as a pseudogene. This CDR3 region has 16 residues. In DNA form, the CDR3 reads TGTGCCAGCAGCACAGAAGGTTGCAGGGAGGGACCACCCCTCCACTTT. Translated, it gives CASSTEGCREGPPLHF.

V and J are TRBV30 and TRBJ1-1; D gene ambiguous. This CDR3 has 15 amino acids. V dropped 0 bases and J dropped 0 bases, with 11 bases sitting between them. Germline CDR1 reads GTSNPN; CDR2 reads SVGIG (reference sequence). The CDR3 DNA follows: TGTGCCTGGAGTGTACGAGAGCTAATGAACACTGAAGCTTTCTTT. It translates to CAWSVRELMNTEAFF.

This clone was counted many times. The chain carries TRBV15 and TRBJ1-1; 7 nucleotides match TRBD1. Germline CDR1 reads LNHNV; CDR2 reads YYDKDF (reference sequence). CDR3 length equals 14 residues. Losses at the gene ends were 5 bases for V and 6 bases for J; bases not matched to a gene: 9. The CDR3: CATSPTGESPEAFF. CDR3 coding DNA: TGTGCCACCAGCCCAACAGGGGAGTCTCCTGAAGCTTTCTTT.

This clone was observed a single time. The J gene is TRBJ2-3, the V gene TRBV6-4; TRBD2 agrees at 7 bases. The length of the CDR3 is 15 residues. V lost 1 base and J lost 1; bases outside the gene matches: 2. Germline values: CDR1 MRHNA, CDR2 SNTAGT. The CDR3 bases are TGTGCCAGCAGTGACTATGGGGGGGGCACAGATACGCAGTATTTT. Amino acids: CASSDYGGGTDTQYF.

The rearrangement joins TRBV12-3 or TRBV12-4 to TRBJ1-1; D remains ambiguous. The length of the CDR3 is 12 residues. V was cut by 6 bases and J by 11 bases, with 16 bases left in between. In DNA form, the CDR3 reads TGTGCCAGCAGCTGGGGAGGGAACGTGGCTTTCTTT. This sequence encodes CASSWGGNVAFF.

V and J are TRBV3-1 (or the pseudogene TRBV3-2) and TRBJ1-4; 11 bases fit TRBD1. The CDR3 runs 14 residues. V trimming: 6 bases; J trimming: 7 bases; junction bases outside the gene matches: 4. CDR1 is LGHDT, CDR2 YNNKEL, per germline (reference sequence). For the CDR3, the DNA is TGTGCCAGCAGACCCGGGACAGGGGGTGAAAAACTGTTTTTT. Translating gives CASRPGTGGEKLFF.